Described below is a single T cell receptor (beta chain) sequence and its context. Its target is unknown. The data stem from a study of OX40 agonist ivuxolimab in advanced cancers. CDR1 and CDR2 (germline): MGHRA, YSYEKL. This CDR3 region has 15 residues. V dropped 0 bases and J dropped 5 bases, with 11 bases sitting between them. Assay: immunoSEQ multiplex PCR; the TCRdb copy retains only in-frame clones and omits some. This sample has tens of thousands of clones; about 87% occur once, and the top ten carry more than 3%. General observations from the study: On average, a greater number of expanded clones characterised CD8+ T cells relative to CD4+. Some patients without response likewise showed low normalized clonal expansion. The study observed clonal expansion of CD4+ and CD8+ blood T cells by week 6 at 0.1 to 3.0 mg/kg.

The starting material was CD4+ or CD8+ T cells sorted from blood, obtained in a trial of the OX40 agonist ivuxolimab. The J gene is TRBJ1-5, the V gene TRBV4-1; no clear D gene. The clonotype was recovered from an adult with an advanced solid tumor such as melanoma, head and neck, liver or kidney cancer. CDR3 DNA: TGCGCCAGCAGCCAAGATCTTATCGATTATCAGCCCCAGCATTTT. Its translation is CASSQDLIDYQPQHF.